Following are 6 T cell receptor beta chains from one sample sequenced in a study of STAT3 mutations in large granular lymphocyte leukemia. Repertoires were generated with immunoSEQ multiplex PCR, while TCRdb's copy carries only in-frame clones and drops some. In the table there are more than 6,500 clones, 60% to 85% of which are singletons. Their recognized antigens are unknown. Study conclusions and caveats: At least one immunodominant TCR beta clonotype appeared in every T-cell large granular lymphocyte leukemia patient.

The specimen sequenced was peripheral blood mononuclear cells. The source of these receptors is a woman aged 40 to 50 with T-cell large granular lymphocyte leukemia. Some clones in this sample may be carry-over from other donors' samples.

This sequence joins TRBV5-4 and TRBJ1-1, with unresolved D. V shed 5 bases and J shed 1 base, with 12 bases lying between them. CDR1 is SGHNT, CDR2 YYREEE, per germline (reference sequence). The CDR3 totals 14 residues. Here the CDR3 reads CASRPTTENTEAFF. The CDR3 bases are TGTGCCAGCAGGCCCACTACAGAGAACACTGAAGCTTTCTTT.

The rearrangement uses TRBV30 and TRBJ1-1, with a possible D match to TRBD1 (5 bases). The CDR3 totals 13 residues. The V gene lost 4 bases and the J gene lost 0 bases, with 9 bases spanning the gap. CDR1 and CDR2 from the germline V gene are GTSNPN and SVGIG (reference sequence). CDR3 loop: CAWMGQLNTEAFF. The CDR3 bases are TGTGCCTGGATGGGGCAGCTGAACACTGAAGCTTTCTTT. The entire variable domain, with the rest obtained from reference TRBV30 and TRBJ1-1, is as follows: SQTIHQWPATLVQPVGSPLSLECTVEGTSNPNLYWYRQAAGRGLQLLFYSVGIGQISSEVPQNLSASRPQDRQFILSSKKLLLSDSGFYLCAWMGQLNTEAFFGQGTRLTVV.

The CDR3 sequence: CASSVGENTEAFF. The CDR3 bases are TGCGCCAGCAGCGTAGGGGAGAACACTGAAGCTTTCTTT. V and J are TRBV5-1 and TRBJ1-1; possibly TRBD1 for D (5 bases). This CDR3 is built from 13 residues. Trimming took 4 bases from V and 1 from J, leaving 8 bases between them. CDR1 and CDR2 (germline): SGHRS, YFSETQ.

V is TRBV5-6 and J is TRBJ1-1; tentative D call: TRBD1 (6 bases). Trimming shortened V by 4 bases and J by 10 bases, and 17 bases separated the two germline ends. The CDR3 is 13 amino acids. Germline V gene data show CDR1 as SGHDT and CDR2 as YYEEEE. CDR3 nucleotides: TGTGCCAGCAGCCCGTGGGACACCCCTCGAGCTTTCTTT. This sequence encodes CASSPWDTPRAFF.

The chain employs TRBV13 and TRBJ1-2; D call uncertain. Trimming cost V 11 bases and J 7 bases, with 14 bases left between them. In germline, CDR1 is PRHDT, CDR2 FYEKMQ (reference sequence). The CDR3 runs to 11 residues. CDR3 nucleotides: TGTGCCGTCCAAGGCGTAAGTGGCTACACCTTC. The encoded protein is CAVQGVSGYTF.

The chain uses TRBV6-6 and TRBJ2-5; D uncertain. The ends were cut back, 2 bases at V and 3 bases at J, with 4 bases in the middle. There are 12 residues in the CDR3. Germline CDR1 reads MNHNY; CDR2 reads SVGAGI (reference sequence). The CDR3 region has the DNA TGTGCCAGCAGTTACACTAAAGAGACCCAGTACTTC. As protein: CASSYTKETQYF.